Listed here is a single T cell receptor beta chain. These data originate in a study of blood T cell repertoires in COVID-19. Across the study: Acute and convalescent COVID-19 samples came from the United States, Italy and Spain. Sample material is recorded as cDNA or gDNA derived from T cells, B-cell-depleted T cells, or PBMCs.

TCRdb's copy holds only in-frame clones and misses some; the assay was immunoSEQ multiplex PCR. The sample lists about 120,000 clones; approximately 88% were seen once. Sequencing was performed on peripheral blood. This TCR was sampled from a woman in her forties with acute or convalescent COVID-19.

As DNA, the CDR3 is TGTGCCAGCAGTGGGATCCCGGGACAGTCCTACTCCTACGAGCAGTACTTC. Its translation: CASSGIPGQSYSYEQYF. The chain uses TRBV2 and TRBJ2-7; 7 nucleotides align to TRBD1. This CDR3 has 17 residues. CDR1 and CDR2 (germline): SNHLY, FYNNEI. V shed 4 bases and J 0 bases; nucleotides not matched to a gene: 12.